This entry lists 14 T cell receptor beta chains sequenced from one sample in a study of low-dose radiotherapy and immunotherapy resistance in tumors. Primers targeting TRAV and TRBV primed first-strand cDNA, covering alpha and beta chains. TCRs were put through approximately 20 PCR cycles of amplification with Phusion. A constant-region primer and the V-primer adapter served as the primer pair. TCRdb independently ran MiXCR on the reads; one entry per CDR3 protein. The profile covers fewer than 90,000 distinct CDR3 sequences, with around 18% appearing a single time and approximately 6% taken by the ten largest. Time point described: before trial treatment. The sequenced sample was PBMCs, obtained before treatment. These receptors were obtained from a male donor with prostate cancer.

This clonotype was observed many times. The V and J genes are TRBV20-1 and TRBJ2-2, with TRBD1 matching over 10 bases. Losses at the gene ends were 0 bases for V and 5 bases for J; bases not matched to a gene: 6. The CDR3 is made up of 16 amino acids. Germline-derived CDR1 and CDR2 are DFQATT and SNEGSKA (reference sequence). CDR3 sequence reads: CSARDRQGAWTGELFF. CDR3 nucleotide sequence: TGCAGTGCTAGAGACCGACAGGGGGCATGGACCGGGGAGCTGTTTTTT.

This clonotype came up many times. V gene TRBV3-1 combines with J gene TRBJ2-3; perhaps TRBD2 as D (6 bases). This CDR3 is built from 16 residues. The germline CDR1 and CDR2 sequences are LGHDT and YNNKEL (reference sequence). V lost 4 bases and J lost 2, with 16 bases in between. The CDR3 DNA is TGTGCCAGCAGCCCCTTCGCGGGGCTCCACACAGATACGCAGTATTTT. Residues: CASSPFAGLHTDTQYF.

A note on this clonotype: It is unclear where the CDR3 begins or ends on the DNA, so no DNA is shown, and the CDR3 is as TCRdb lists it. CDR3: CASSIYLCSVAAGDSSNTGELFF. V and J are TRBV3-1 and TRBJ2-2; the D segment call TRBD1 is taken from the table without a DNA check. Germline V gene data show CDR1 as LGHDT and CDR2 as YNNKEL (reference sequence). The CDR3 spans 23 amino acids, including both terminal residues.

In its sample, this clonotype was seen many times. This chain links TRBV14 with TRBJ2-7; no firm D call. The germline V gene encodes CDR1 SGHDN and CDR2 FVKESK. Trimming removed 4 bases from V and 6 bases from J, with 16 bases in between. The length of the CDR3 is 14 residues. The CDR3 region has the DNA TGTGCCAGCAGCCCTGGACGGGTTATTAGCGAGCAGTACTTC. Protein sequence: CASSPGRVISEQYF.

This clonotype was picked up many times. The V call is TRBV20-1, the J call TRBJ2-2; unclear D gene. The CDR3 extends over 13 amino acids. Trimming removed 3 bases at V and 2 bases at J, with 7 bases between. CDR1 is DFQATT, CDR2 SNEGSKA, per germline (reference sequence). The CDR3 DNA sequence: TGCAGTGCTAGTCAGCTAAACACCGGGGAGCTGTTTTTT. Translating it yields CSASQLNTGELFF.

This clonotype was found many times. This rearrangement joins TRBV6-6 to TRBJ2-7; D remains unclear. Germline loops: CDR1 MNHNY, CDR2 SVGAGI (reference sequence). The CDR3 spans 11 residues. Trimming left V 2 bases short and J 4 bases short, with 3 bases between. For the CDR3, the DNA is TGTGCCAGCAGTTACCGGTACGAGCAGTACTTC. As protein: CASSYRYEQYF.

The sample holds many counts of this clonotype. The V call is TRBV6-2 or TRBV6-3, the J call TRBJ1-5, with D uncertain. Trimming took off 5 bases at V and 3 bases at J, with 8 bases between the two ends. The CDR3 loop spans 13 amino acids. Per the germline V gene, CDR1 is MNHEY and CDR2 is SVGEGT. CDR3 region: CASSGRANQPQHF. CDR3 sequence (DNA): TGTGCCAGCAGTGGGAGGGCCAATCAGCCCCAGCATTTT.

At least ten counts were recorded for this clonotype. The DNA for the CDR3 is TGTGCCAGCAGCTTAGGCACTGCAACTAATGAAAAACTGTTTTTT. Its translation is CASSLGTATNEKLFF. The chain carries TRBV7-9 and TRBJ1-4; D unresolved. There are 15 residues in the CDR3. CDR1 is SEHNR and CDR2 is FQNEAQ in the germline V gene (reference sequence). V shed 1 base and J shed 0 bases, with 6 bases lying between them.

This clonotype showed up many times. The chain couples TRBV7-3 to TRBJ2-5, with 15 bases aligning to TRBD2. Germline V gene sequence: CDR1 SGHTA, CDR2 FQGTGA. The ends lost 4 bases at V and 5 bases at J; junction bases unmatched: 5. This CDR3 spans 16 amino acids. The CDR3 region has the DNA TGTGCCAGCAGCTCAGGGACTAGCGGGAGGAGGGAGACCCAGTACTTC. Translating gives CASSSGTSGRRETQYF.

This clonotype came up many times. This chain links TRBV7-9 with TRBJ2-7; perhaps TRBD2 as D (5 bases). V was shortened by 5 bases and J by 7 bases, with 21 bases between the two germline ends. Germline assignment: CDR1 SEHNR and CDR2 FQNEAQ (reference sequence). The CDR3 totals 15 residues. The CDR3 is CASSKTGYKVSEQYF. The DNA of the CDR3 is TGTGCCAGCAGCAAAACGGGATACAAGGTCTCGGAGCAGTACTTC.

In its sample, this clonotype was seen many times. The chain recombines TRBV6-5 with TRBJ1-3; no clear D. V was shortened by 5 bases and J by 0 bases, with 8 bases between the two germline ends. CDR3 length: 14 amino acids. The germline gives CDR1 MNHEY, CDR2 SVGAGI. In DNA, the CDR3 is TGTGCCAGCAGTCTGGGCATCTCTGGAAACACCATATATTTT. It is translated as CASSLGISGNTIYF.

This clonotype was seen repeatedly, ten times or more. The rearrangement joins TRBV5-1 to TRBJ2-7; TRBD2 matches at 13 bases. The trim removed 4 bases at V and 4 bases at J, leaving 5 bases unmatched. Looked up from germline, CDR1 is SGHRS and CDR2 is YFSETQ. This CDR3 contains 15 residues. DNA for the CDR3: TGCGCCAGCAGCCCCGGGACTAGCGGGATATACGAGCAGTACTTC. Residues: CASSPGTSGIYEQYF.

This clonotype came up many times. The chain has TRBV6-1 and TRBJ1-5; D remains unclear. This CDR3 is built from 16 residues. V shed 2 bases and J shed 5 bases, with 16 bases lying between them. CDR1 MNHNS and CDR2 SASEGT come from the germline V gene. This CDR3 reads CASSESRTWLDQPQHF. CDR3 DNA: TGTGCCAGCAGTGAATCAAGGACGTGGTTGGATCAGCCCCAGCATTTT.

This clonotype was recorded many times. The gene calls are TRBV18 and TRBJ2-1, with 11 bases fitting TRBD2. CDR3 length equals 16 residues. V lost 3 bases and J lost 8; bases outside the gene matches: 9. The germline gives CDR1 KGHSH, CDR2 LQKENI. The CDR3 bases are TGTGCCAGCTCACCCTTGACTAGCGGGGCGACCGATGAGCAGTTCTTC. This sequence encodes CASSPLTSGATDEQFF.